This TCR beta chain was recovered during a study of T-cell memory formation after mild COVID-19. TCRdb re-called the 5' RACE reads with MiXCR, one entry per CDR3 protein. The sample consists of nearly 250,000 distinct CDR3 sequences, roughly 14% of them appearing once. Germline-derived CDR1 and CDR2 are KGHSH and LQKENI. V lost 3 bases and J lost 4, with 7 bases in between. This CDR3 is built from 13 residues. The clonotype was recovered from an adult woman who had mild COVID-19 (a few samples of this study predate the infection). Cell type and time point are not known. The V call is TRBV18, the J call TRBJ1-5; D unresolved. Sequencing used PBMCs or a T cell subset sorted from them (not recorded which). In DNA, the CDR3 is TGTGCCAGCTCACCTTCCAGAAATCAGCCCCAGCATTTT. Translating it yields CASSPSRNQPQHF.